A single T cell receptor (beta chain) is shown here with its context. The data were taken from a study of blood T cells in healthy people across ages. A sample-barcoded 5' primer and a J-beta primer mix were used in a second PCR of roughly 6 to 11 cycles. TCRdb re-called the 5' RACE reads through MiXCR, storing one row per CDR3 protein. Here the sample spans about 630,000 distinct CDR3 sequences, roughly 20% being singletons. The CDR3 sequence is 18 residues long. Trimming at V came to 1 base and at J to 2 bases, leaving 14 bases not matched to a gene. CDR1 is SGHAT, CDR2 FQNNGV, per germline. The source is a man in his 70s in good health. This chain uses TRBV11-2 with TRBJ2-7; 7 nucleotides match TRBD2. The sample comprised blood. CDR3 bases: TGTGCCAGCAGCTTAGGAGCCAGGGCGGGAGATGGAACCTACGAGCAGTACTTC. Translated, it gives CASSLGARAGDGTYEQYF.